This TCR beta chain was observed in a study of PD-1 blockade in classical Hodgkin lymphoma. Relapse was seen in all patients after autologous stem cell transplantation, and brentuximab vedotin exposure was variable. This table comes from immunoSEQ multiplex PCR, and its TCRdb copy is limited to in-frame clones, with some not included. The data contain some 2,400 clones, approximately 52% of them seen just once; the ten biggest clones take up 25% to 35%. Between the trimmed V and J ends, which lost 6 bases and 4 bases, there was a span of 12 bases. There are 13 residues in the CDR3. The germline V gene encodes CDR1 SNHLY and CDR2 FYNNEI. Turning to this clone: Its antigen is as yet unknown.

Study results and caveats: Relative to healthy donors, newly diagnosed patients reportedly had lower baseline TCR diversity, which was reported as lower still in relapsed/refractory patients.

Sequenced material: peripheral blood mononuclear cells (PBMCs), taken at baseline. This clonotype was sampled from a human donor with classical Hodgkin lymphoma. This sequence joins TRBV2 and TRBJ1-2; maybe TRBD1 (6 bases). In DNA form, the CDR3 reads TGTGCCAGCAGCAGGGGTACGGGCTATGGCTACACCTTC. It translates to CASSRGTGYGYTF.